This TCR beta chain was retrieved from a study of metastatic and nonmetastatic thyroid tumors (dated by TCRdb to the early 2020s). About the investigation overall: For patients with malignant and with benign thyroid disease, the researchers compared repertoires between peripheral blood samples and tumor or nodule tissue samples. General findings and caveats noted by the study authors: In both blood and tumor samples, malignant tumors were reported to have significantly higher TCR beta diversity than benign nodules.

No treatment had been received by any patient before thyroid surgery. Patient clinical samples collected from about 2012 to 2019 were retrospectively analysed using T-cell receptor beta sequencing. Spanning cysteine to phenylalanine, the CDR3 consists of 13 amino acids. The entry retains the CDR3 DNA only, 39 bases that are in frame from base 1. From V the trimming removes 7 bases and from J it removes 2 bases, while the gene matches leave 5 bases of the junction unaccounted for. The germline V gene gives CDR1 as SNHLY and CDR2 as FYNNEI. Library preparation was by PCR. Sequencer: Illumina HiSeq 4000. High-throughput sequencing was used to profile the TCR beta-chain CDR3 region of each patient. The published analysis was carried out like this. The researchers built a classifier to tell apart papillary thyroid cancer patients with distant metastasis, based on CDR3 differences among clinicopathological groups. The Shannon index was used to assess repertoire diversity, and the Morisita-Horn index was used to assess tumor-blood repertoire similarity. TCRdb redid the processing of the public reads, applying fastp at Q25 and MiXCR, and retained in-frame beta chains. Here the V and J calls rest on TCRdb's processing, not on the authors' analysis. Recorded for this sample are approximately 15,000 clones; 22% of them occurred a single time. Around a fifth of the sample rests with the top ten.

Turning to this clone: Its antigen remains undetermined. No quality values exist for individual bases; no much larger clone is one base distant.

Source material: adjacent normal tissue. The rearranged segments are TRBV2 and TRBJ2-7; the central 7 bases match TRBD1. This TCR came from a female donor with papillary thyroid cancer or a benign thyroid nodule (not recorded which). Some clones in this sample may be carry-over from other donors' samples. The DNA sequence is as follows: TGTGCCAGCACGACAGGGAAGACCTACGAGCAGTACTTC. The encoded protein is CASTTGKTYEQYF.